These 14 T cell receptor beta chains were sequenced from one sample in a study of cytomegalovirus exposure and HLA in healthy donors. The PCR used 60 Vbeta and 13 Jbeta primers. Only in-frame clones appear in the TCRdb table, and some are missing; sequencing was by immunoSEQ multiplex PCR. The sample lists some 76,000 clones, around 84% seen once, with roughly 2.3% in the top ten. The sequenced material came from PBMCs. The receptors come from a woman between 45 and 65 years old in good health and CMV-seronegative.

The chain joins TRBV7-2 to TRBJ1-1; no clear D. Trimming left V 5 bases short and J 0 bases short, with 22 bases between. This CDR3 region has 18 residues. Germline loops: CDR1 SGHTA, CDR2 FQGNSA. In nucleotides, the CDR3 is TGTGCCAGCAGCGAGCCCGGACTTCGTCATCTCGTGAACACTGAAGCTTTCTTT. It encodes CASSEPGLRHLVNTEAFF.

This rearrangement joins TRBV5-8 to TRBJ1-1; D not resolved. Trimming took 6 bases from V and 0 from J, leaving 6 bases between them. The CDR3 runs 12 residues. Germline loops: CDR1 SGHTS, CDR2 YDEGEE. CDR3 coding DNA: TGTGCCAGCAACCTAATGAACACTGAAGCTTTCTTT. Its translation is CASNLMNTEAFF.

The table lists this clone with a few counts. The CDR3 is CASSPDRGGNYGYTF. The CDR3 nucleotides read TGCGCCAGCAGCCCTGACAGGGGGGGTAACTATGGCTACACCTTC. This chain links TRBV5-1 with TRBJ1-2; 9 bases match TRBD1. CDR3 length: 15 residues. Germline V lookup: CDR1 SGHRS, CDR2 YFSETQ. V gave up 4 bases and J gave up 1 base; unmatched junction bases: 5.

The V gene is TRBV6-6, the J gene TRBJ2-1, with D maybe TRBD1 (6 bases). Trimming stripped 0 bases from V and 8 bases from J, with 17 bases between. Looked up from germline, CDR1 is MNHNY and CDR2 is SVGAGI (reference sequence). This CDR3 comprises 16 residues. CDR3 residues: CASSYSLGQGRDEQFF. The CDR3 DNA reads TGTGCCAGCAGTTACTCTTTAGGCCAGGGGCGGGATGAGCAGTTCTTC.

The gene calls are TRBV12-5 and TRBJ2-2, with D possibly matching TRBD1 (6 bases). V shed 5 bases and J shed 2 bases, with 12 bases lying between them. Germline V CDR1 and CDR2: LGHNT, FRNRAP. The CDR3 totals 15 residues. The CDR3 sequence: CASGQTGPNTGELFF. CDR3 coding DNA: TGTGCTAGTGGTCAAACAGGGCCCAACACCGGGGAGCTGTTTTTT.

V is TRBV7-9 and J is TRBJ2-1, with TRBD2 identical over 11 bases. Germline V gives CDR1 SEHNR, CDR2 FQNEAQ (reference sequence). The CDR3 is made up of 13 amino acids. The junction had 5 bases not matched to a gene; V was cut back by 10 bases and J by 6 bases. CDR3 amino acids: CATLAGGLNEQFF. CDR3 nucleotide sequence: TGTGCCACCCTAGCGGGGGGCCTCAATGAGCAGTTCTTC.

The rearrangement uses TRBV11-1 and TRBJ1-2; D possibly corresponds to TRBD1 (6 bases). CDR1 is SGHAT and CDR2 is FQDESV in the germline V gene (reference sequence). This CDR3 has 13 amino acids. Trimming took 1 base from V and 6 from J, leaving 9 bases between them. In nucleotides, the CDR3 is TGTGCCAGCAGCTTAGGGACAGCTAATGGCTACACCTTC. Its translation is CASSLGTANGYTF.

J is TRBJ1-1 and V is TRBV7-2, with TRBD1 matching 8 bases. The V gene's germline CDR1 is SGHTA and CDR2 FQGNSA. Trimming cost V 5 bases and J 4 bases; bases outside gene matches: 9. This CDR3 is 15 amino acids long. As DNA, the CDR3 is TGTGCCAGCAGCATATACCAGGGGGCCGGCACTGAAGCTTTCTTT. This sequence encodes CASSIYQGAGTEAFF.

CDR3 residues: CASSLPGLAGTGELFF. The CDR3 DNA follows: TGCGCCAGCAGCTTGCCGGGACTAGCGGGCACCGGGGAGCTGTTTTTT. The J gene is TRBJ2-2, the V gene TRBV5-1; the match to TRBD2 covers 12 bases. V shed 1 base, J shed 4 bases, and the junction held 2 bases outside the gene matches. This CDR3 contains 16 residues. CDR1 is SGHRS and CDR2 is YFSETQ in the germline V gene.

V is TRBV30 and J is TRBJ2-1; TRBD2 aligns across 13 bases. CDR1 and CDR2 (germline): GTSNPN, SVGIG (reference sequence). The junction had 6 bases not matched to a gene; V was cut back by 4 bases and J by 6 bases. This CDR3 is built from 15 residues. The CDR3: CAWIMTSGGLNEQFF. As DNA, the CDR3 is TGTGCCTGGATTATGACTAGCGGGGGGCTCAATGAGCAGTTCTTC. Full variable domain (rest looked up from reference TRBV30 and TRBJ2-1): SQTIHQWPATLVQPVGSPLSLECTVEGTSNPNLYWYRQAAGRGLQLLFYSVGIGQISSEVPQNLSASRPQDRQFILSSKKLLLSDSGFYLCAWIMTSGGLNEQFFGPGTRLTVL.

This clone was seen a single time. The CDR3, as DNA: TGTGCCACATGCCTGGGACAGGGGAACACTGAAGCTTTCTTT. It specifies CATCLGQGNTEAFF. The chain couples TRBV6-5 to TRBJ1-1; 9 bases are shared with TRBD1. Germline CDR1 is MNHEY and CDR2 is SVGAGI. The length of the CDR3 is 14 residues. Unmatched junction bases numbered 7, after V lost 10 bases and J lost 1 base.

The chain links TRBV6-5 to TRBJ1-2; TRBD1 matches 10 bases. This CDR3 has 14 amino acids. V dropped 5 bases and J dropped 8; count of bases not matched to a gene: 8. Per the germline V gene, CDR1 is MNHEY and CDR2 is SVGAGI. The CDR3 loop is CASSPTGGAAGYTF. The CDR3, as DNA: TGTGCCAGCAGTCCGACAGGGGGCGCGGCCGGCTACACCTTC.

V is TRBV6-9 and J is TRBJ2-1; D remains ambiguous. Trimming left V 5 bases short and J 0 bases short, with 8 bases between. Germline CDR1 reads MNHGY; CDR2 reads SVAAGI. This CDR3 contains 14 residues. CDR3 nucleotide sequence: TGTGCCAGCAGTATTTATAGCTCCTACAATGAGCAGTTCTTC. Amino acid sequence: CASSIYSSYNEQFF.

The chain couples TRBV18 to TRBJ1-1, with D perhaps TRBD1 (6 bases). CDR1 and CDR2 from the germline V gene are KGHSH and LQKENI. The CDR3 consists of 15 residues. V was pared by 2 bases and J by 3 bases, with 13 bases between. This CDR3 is CASSPIPGADTEAFF. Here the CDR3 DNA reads TGTGCCAGCTCACCAATCCCAGGGGCGGACACTGAAGCTTTCTTT. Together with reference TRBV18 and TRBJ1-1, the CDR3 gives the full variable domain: NAGVMQNPRHLVRRRGQEARLRCSPMKGHSHVYWYRQLPEEGLKFMVYLQKENIIDESGMPKERFSAEFPKEGPSILRIQQVVRGDSAAYFCASSPIPGADTEAFFGQGTRLTVV.